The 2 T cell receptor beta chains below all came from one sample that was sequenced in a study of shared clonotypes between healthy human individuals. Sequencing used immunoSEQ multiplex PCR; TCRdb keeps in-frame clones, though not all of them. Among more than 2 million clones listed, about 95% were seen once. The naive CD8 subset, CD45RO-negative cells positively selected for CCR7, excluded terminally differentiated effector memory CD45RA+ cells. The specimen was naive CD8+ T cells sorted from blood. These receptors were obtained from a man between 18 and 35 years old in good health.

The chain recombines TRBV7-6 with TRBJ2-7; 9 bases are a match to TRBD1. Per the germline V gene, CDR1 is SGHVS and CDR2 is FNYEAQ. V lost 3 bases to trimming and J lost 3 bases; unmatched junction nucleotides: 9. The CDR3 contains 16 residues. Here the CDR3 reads CASSFSLGQGHYEQYF. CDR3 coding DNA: TGTGCCAGCAGCTTCTCGCTGGGACAGGGACACTACGAGCAGTACTTC.

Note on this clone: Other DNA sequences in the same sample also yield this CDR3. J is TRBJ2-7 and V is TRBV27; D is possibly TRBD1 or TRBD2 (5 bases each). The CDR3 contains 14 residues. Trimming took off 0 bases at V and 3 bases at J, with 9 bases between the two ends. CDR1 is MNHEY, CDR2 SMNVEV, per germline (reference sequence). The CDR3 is CASSLSGTSYEQYF. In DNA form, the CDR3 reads TGTGCCAGCAGTTTATCGGGGACCAGCTACGAGCAGTACTTC.